The clone carrying this T cell receptor (beta chain) has a count of ten or more. Its antigen remains unknown. Amplifying from RNA transcripts, the study obtained TCR beta CDR3 regions. After a first-round RT-PCR with HTBI primers, a second-round multiplex PCR was run. From the multiplex PCR reads, TCRdb called clonotypes with MiXCR, one entry per CDR3 protein. The sample has over a million distinct CDR3 sequences; less than 45% are singletons. V was cut by 2 bases and J by 5 bases, with 12 bases left in between. The CDR3 has 14 residues. Germline-derived CDR1 and CDR2 are MGHRA and YSYEKL. This specimen comes from a study of Graves' ophthalmopathy and Graves' hyperthyroidism. Overall study results and limits: The majority of expanded thyroid clonotypes above 0.001 frequency also occurred in blood.

Participants with hyperthyroidism, aged 18 to 65, were newly diagnosed with under 2 months' duration. Exclusion criteria comprised other autoimmune diseases, uncontrolled infections, pregnancy or lactation in patients. V is TRBV4-1 and J is TRBJ2-5, with D possibly matching TRBD1 (7 bases). The TCR was taken from an adult man with Graves' hyperthyroidism. The sample taken for sequencing was peripheral blood or thyroid tissue (not recorded which). The CDR3 loop reads CASSQPTGRETQYF. DNA for the CDR3: TGCGCCAGCAGCCAACCGACAGGGAGGGAGACCCAGTACTTC.